The sample holds one count of the clone carrying this T cell receptor (beta chain). The antigen remains unidentified. The PCR ran on 60 Vbeta and 13 Jbeta primers. The method was immunoSEQ multiplex PCR; TCRdb's version includes in-frame clones alone and lacks a portion of them. The sample records around 210,000 clones, over 75% being singletons. The V gene's germline CDR1 is SNHLY and CDR2 FYNNEI. This CDR3 comprises 15 residues. J lost 1 base, V lost 4 bases, and 5 bases had no gene match. The data derive from a study of cytomegalovirus exposure and HLA in healthy donors. About the study: Sequencing of about 200 million T cells in an earlier analysis found some 100 million unique TCR beta sequences.

Broader study findings: Fewer N-insertions than the approximately 680-donor mean were reportedly shown by an Asian-associated ancestry cluster in a later analysis. The presence/absence work took it that sequencing depth was about the same across donors. Available immune exposure information covered CMV serostatus only.

The chain combines TRBV2 with TRBJ1-1; 8 nucleotides match TRBD1. The source is a boy aged 10-17 years in good health and CMV-seronegative. Sequencing used PBMCs. The CDR3 DNA reads TGTGCCAGCAGTGTCAGACAGGGGAGGAACACTGAAGCTTTCTTT. This codes for CASSVRQGRNTEAFF.